The clone carrying this T cell receptor (beta chain) has a count of ten or more. What it recognizes is unknown. This entry belongs to a study of blood T cells in healthy people across ages. This CDR3 has 15 residues. The germline V and J ends were trimmed by 5 bases and 5 bases, with 22 bases remaining between them. Germline V CDR1 and CDR2: DFQATT, SNEGSKA (reference sequence). Study-wide results and limits: A roughly linear fall in TCR beta diversity per million T cells was seen with increasing age. Donors of long life had a larger count of naive CD4+ cells and greater diversity than aged donors.

Through a sample-barcoded 5' primer and a J-beta primer mix, a second PCR was run for roughly 6 to 11 cycles. Each cDNA molecule was tagged by a template-switch adaptor with 12 random nucleotides. Samples each returned at least 3 million CDR3-containing paired-end reads. TCRdb redid the calling of the 5' RACE reads with MiXCR, one entry per CDR3 protein. The sample includes about 1,800,000 distinct CDR3 sequences, 28% of them seen just once. Sequencing used blood. This sequence was found in a woman aged 30 to 39 in good health. This sequence joins TRBV20-1 and TRBJ2-7; a possible D gene is TRBD2 (7 bases). In DNA form, the CDR3 reads TGCAGTGCTGAGAGGGCTGCGGGGGCGGATAACGAGCAGTACTTC. This gives the protein CSAERAAGADNEQYF.